The rows below give T cell receptor beta chains drawn from one sample of a study of cytotoxic CD8 clonotypes in ibrutinib-treated CLL. Generated by immunoSEQ multiplex PCR, the TCRdb table keeps only in-frame clones and is missing some. The sample lists 20,000 to 30,000 clones, roughly 74% occurring once. Sequencing used PBMCs, obtained after 12 months of ibrutinib treatment. The receptors originated from a human donor with chronic lymphocytic leukemia. The CDR3 runs from the conserved cysteine through the conserved F or W. Fields, in order: V gene, clone size, J gene, D gene, CDR3 DNA, CDR3 protein. A D gene is named only where the DNA matches it firmly. Size is omitted from some rows. Given values are once, few, many or a class for expanded clones.

v_gene: TRBV7-8
abundance: NA
j_gene: TRBJ1-4
d_gene: NA
CDR3nt: TGTGCCAGCAGCACGACAGGTAGCCTCGATGAAAAACTGTTTTTT
CDR3aa: CASSTTGSLDEKLFF

v_gene: TRBV7-8
abundance: NA
j_gene: TRBJ2-5
d_gene: TRBD2
CDR3nt: TGTGCCAGCAGCCCCCGGGGGGATCAGGACACCCAGTACTTC
CDR3aa: CASSPRGDQDTQYF

v_gene: TRBV2
abundance: NA
j_gene: TRBJ2-4
d_gene: TRBD2
CDR3nt: TGTGCCAGCAGTGAAGCAGGGCTAGCGGGGGCCAAAAACATTCAGTACTTC
CDR3aa: CASSEAGLAGAKNIQYF

v_gene: TRBV5-1
abundance: NA
j_gene: TRBJ2-5
d_gene: NA
CDR3nt: TGCGCCAGCAGCCCGGACGAGACCCAGTACTTC
CDR3aa: CASSPDETQYF

v_gene: TRBV30
abundance: NA
j_gene: TRBJ2-7
d_gene: NA
CDR3nt: TGTGCCTGGAGACCGGGTTCCTACGAGCAGTACTTC
CDR3aa: CAWRPGSYEQYF

v_gene: TRBV15
abundance: NA
j_gene: TRBJ2-2
d_gene: NA
CDR3nt: TGTGCCACCAGCGGAGGTGCCGGGGAGCTGTTTTTT
CDR3aa: CATSGGAGELFF

v_gene: TRBV14
abundance: NA
j_gene: TRBJ1-2
d_gene: NA
CDR3nt: TGTGCCAGCAGCCAAGTCGGACAACGAGGCTATGGCTACACCTTC
CDR3aa: CASSQVGQRGYGYTF

v_gene: TRBV9
abundance: NA
j_gene: TRBJ1-4
d_gene: NA
CDR3nt: TGTGCCAGCAGCCCCGGGGCAACTAATGAAAAACTGTTTTTT
CDR3aa: CASSPGATNEKLFF

v_gene: TRBV4-3
abundance: NA
j_gene: TRBJ1-3
d_gene: NA
CDR3nt: TGCGCCAGCAGCCAAGCCTGGGGGAACGCTGGAAACACCATATATTTT
CDR3aa: CASSQAWGNAGNTIYF

v_gene: TRBV5-4
abundance: NA
j_gene: TRBJ2-1
d_gene: NA
CDR3nt: TGTGCCAGCAGACCGCCGGGGCAGTCCTACAATGAGCAGTTCTTC
CDR3aa: CASRPPGQSYNEQFF

v_gene: TRBV5-1
abundance: NA
j_gene: TRBJ2-1
d_gene: TRBD2
CDR3nt: TGCGCCAGCAGCTTGGAGGGGACTAGCAATGAGCAGTTCTTC
CDR3aa: CASSLEGTSNEQFF

v_gene: TRBV7-9
abundance: few
j_gene: TRBJ2-2
d_gene: NA
CDR3nt: TGTGCCAGCAGCTTAGCGGATTTTGGCGTCGGGGAGCTGTTTTTT
CDR3aa: CASSLADFGVGELFF

v_gene: TRBV30
abundance: NA
j_gene: TRBJ2-1
d_gene: TRBD1
CDR3nt: TGTGCCTGGTCGGGACAGGGCTACAATGAGCAGTTCTTC
CDR3aa: CAWSGQGYNEQFF

v_gene: TRBV6-5
abundance: NA
j_gene: TRBJ1-3
d_gene: NA
CDR3nt: TGTGCCGTCTCGTCTGGAAACACCATATATTTT
CDR3aa: CAVSSGNTIYF

v_gene: TRBV20-1
abundance: medium-sized
j_gene: TRBJ2-7
d_gene: NA
CDR3nt: TGCAGTGCTTTGGATTCAGGGTTTCAGTACTTC
CDR3aa: CSALDSGFQYF

v_gene: TRBV28
abundance: NA
j_gene: TRBJ1-2
d_gene: TRBD1
CDR3nt: TGTGCCAGCAGTCCCGGGACAGAGTCCTATGGCTACACCTTC
CDR3aa: CASSPGTESYGYTF